The source of this T cell receptor (beta chain) is a study of response to subunit inactivated influenza vaccine. Trimming shortened V by 7 bases and J by 2 bases, and 15 bases separated the two germline ends. This CDR3 has 13 amino acids. CDR1 and CDR2 from the germline V gene are SQVTM and ANQGSEA. The study's findings and limits: Authors proposed each seasonal influenza vaccination draws in few new T cells.

A note on this clonotype: Antigen unknown.

TCRdb itself ran the RT-PCR reads through MiXCR, one entry per CDR3 protein. The sample holds about 500,000 distinct CDR3 sequences; approximately 15% are singletons and the top ten take less than 4%. This rearrangement joins TRBV29-1 to TRBJ2-7; D is unresolved. The source material was CD4+ T cells sorted from PBMCs, sampled around 2 years after vaccination. The receptor was isolated from a man aged 50-75 years who received an inactivated influenza vaccine. The CDR3 spells CSEMTPNPYEQYF. The CDR3 DNA is TGCAGCGAGATGACGCCTAACCCCTACGAGCAGTACTTC.